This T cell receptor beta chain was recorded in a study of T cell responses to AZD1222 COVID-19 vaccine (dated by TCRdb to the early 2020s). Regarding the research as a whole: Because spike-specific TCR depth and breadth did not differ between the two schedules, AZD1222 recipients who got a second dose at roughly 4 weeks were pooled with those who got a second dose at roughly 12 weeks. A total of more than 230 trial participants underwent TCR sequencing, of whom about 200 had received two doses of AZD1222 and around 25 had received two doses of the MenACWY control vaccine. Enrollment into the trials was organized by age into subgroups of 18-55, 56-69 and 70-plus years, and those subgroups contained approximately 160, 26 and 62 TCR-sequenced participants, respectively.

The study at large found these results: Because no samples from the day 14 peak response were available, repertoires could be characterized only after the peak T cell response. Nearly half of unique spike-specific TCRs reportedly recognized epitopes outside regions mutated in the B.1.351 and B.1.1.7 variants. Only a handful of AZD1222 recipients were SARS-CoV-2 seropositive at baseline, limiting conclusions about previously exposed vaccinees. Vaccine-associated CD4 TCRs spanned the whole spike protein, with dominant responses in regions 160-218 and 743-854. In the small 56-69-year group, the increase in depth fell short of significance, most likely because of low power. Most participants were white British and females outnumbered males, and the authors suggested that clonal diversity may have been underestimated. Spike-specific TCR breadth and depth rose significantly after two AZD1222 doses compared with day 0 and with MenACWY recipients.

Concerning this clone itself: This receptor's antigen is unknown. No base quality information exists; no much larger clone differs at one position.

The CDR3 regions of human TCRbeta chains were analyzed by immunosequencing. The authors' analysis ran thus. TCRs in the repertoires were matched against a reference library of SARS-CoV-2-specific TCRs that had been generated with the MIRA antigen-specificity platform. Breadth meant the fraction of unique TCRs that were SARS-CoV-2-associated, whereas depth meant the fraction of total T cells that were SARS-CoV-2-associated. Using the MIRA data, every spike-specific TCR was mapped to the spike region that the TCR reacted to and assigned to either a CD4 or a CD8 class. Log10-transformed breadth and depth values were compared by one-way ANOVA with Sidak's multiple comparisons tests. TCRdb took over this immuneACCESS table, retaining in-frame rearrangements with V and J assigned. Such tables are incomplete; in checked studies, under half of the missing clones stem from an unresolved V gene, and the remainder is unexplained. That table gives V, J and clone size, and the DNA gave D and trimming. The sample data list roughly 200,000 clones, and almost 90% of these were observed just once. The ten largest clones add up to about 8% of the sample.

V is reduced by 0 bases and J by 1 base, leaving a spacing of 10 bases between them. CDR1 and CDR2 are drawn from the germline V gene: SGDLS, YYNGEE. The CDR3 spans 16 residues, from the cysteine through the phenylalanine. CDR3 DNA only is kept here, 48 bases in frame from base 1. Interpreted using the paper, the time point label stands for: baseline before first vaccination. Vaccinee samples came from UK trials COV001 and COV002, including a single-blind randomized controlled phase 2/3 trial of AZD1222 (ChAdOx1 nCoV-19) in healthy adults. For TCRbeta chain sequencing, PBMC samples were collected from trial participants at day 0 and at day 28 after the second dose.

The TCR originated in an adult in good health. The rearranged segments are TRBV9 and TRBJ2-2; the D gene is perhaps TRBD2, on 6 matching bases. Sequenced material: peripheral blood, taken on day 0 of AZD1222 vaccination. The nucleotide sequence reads TGTGCCAGCAGCGTAGATGCGGGACTGAACACCGGGGAGCTGTTTTTT. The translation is CASSVDAGLNTGELFF.